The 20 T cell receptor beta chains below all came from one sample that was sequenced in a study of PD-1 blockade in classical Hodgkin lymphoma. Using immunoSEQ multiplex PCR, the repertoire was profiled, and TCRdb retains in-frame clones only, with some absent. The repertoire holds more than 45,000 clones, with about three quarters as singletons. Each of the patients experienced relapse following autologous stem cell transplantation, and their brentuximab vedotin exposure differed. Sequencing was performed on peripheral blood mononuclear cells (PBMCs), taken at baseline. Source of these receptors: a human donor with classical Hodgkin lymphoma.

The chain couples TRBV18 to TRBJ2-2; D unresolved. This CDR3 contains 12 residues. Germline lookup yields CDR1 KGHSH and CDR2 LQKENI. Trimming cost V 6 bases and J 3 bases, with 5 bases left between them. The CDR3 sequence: CASSQDTGELFF. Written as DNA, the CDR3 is TGTGCCAGCTCTCAGGACACCGGGGAGCTGTTTTTT.

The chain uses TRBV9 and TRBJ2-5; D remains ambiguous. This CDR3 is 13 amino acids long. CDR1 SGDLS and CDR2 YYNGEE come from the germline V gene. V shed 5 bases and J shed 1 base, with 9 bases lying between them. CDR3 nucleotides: TGTGCCAGCAGTTGGGCAGCCCAAGAGACCCAGTACTTC. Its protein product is CASSWAAQETQYF.

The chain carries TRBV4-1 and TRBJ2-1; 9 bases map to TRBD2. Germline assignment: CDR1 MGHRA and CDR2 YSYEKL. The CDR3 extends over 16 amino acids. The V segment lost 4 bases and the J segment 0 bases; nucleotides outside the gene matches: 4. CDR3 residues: CASSLSSGGSYNEQFF. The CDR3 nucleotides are TGCGCCAGCAGCCTAAGTAGCGGGGGCTCCTACAATGAGCAGTTCTTC.

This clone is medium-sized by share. The CDR3 DNA sequence: TGTGCCAGCAGCTCGAGTAGCAATCAGCCCCAGCATTTT. It specifies CASSSSSNQPQHF. The chain uses TRBV7-9 and TRBJ1-5; the D is unclear. The CDR3 loop spans 13 amino acids. Germline V gene data show CDR1 as SEHNR and CDR2 as FQNEAQ (reference sequence). V shed 4 bases and J shed 0 bases, with 4 bases lying between them.

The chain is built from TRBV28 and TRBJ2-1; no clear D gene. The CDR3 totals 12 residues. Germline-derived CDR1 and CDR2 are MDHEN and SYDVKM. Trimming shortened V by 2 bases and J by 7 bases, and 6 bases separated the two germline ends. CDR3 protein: CASSLLGNEQFF. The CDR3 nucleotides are TGTGCCAGCAGTTTACTGGGGAATGAGCAGTTCTTC. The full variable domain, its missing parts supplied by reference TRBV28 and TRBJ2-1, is DVKVTQSSRYLVKRTGEKVFLECVQDMDHENMFWYRQDPGLGLRLIYFSYDVKMKEKGDIPEGYSVSREKKERFSLILESASTNQTSMYLCASSLLGNEQFFGPGTRLTVL.

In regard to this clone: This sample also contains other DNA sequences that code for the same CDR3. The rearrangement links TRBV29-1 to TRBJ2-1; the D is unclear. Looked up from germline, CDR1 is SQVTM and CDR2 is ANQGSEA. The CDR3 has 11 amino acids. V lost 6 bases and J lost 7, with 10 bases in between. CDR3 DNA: TGCAGCGTCACCCCTCTGAATGAGCAGTTCTTC. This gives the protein CSVTPLNEQFF.

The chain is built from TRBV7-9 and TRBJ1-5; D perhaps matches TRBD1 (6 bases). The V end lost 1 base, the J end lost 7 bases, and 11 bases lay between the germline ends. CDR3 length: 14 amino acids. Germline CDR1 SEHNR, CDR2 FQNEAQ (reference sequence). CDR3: CASSLEQGRQPQHF. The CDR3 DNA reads TGTGCCAGCAGCTTAGAACAGGGAAGGCAGCCCCAGCATTTT.

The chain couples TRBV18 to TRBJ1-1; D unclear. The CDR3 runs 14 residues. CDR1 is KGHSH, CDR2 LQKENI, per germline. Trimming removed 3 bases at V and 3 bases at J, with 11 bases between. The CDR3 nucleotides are TGTGCCAGCTCACCCGGTCCACTGGACACTGAAGCTTTCTTT. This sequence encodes CASSPGPLDTEAFF.

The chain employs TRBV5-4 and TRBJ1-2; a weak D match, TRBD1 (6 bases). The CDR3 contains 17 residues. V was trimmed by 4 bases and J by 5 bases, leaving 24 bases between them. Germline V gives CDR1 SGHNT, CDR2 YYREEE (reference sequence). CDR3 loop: CASSPSLRVGGLYGYTF. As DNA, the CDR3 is TGTGCCAGCAGCCCCTCCCTGAGGGTAGGGGGATTGTATGGCTACACCTTC.

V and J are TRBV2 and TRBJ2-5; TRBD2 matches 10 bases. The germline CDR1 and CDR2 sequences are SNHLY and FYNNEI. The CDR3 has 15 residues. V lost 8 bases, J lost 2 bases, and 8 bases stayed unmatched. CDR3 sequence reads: CASELLTSGQETQYF. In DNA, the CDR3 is TGTGCCAGCGAACTTTTGACTAGCGGGCAAGAGACCCAGTACTTC.

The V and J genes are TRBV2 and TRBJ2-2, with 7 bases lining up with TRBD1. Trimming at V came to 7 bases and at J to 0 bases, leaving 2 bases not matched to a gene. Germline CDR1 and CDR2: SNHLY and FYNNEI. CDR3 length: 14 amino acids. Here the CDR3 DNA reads TGTGCCAGCACCGGACAGGCGAACACCGGGGAGCTGTTTTTT. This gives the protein CASTGQANTGELFF.

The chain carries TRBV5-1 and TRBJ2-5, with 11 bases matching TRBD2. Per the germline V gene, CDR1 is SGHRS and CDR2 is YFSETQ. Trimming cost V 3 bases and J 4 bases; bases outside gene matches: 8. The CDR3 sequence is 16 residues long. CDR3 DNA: TGCGCCAGCAGCTCGACAACTAGCGGGGGTGGAGAGACCCAGTACTTC. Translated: CASSSTTSGGGETQYF.

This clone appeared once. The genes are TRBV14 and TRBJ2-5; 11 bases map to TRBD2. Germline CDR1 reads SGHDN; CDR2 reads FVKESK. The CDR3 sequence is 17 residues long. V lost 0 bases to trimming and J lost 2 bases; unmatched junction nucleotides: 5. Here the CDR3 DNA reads TGTGCCAGCAGCCAAGAACCCGGGACTAGCGGACAAGAGACCCAGTACTTC. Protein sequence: CASSQEPGTSGQETQYF.

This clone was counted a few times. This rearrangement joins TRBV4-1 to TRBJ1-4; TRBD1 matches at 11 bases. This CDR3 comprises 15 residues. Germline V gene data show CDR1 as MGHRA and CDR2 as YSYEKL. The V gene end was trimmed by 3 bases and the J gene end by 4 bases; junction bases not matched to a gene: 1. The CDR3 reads CASSQGQGVNEKLFF. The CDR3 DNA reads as TGCGCCAGCAGCCAGGGACAGGGGGTTAATGAAAAACTGTTTTTT.

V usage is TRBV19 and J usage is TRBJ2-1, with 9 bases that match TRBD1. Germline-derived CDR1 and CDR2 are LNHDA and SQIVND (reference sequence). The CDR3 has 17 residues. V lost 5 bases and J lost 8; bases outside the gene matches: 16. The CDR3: CASSHHSGQGRVDEQFF. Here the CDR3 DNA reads TGTGCCAGTAGTCACCACTCGGGACAGGGCCGTGTGGATGAGCAGTTCTTC. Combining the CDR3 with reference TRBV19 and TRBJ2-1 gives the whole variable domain DGGITQSPKYLFRKEGQNVTLSCEQNLNHDAMYWYRQDPGQGLRLIYYSQIVNDFQKGDIAEGYSVSREKKESFPLTVTSAQKNPTAFYLCASSHHSGQGRVDEQFFGPGTRLTVL.

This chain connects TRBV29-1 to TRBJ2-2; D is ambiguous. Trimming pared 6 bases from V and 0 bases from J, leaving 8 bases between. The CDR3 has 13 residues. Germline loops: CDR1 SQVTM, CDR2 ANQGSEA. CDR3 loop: CSVRVTNTGELFF. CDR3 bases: TGCAGCGTCCGGGTAACGAACACCGGGGAGCTGTTTTTT.

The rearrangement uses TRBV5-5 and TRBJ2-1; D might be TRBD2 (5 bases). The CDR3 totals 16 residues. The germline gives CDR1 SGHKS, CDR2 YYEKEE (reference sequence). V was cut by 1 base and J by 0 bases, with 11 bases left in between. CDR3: CASSLTGGSSYNEQFF. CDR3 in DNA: TGTGCCAGCAGCTTGACGGGTGGGAGCTCCTACAATGAGCAGTTCTTC.

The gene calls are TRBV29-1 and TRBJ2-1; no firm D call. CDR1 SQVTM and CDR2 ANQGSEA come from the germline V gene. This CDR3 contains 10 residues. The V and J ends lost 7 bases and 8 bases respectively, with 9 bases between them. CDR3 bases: TGCAGCGCCGGTAGGGATGAGCAGTTCTTC. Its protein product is CSAGRDEQFF.

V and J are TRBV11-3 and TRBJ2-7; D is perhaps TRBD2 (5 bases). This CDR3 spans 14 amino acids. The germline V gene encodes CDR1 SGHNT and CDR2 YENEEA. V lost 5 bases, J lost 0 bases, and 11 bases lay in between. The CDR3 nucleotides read TGTGCCAGCAGCCAACCTGGAGGCTCCTACGAGCAGTACTTC. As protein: CASSQPGGSYEQYF.

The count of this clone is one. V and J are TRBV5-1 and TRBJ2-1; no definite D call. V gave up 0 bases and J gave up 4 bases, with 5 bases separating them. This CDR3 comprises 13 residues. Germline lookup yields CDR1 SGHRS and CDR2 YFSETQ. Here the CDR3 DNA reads TGCGCCAGCAGCTTGGATAGATACAATGAGCAGTTCTTC. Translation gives CASSLDRYNEQFF.